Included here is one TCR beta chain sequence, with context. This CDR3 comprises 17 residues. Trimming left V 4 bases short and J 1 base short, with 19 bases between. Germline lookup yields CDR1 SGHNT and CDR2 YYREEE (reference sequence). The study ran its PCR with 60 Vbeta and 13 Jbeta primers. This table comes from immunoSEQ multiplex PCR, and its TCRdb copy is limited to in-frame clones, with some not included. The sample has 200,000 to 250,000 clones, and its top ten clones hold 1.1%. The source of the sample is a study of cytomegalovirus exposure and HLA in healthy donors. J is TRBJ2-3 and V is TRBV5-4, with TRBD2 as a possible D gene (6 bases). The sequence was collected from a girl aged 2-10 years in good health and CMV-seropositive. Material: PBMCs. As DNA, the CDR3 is TGTGCCAGCAGCAGGGAGGCGGGGCCGGTGGGCACAGATACGCAGTATTTT. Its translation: CASSREAGPVGTDTQYF. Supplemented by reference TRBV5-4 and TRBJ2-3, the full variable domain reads ETGVTQSPTHLIKTRGQQVTLRCSSQSGHNTVSWYQQALGQGPQFIFQYYREEENGRGNFPPRFSGLQFPNYSSELNVNALELDDSALYLCASSREAGPVGTDTQYFGPGTRLTVL.